The 10 T cell receptor beta chains in this list originate from one sample, sequenced in a study of T cells in Graves' hyperthyroidism and ophthalmopathy. RNA transcripts gave rise to amplified TCR beta CDR3 regions. The HTBI primer set served for first-round RT-PCR of the TCR CDR3. TCRdb re-derived calls from the multiplex PCR reads in MiXCR, one entry per CDR3 protein. The repertoire has hundreds of thousands of distinct CDR3 sequences, less than 25% of them found once; the top ten carry 30% to 40%. Sequencing was done on a sample of blood. These receptors were obtained from a man aged 25 to 45 with Graves' ophthalmopathy.

This clonotype was counted a few times. This rearrangement joins TRBV12-5 to TRBJ2-5, with no clear D. CDR3 length equals 11 residues. CDR1 and CDR2 from the germline V gene are LGHNT and FRNRAP. With 5 bases removed from V and 9 bases from J, the gap between germline ends came to 10 bases. Here the CDR3 DNA reads TGTGCTAGTGGTCTGAATGGGGCCCAGTACTTC. Its protein is CASGLNGAQYF.

This clonotype was detected many times. The chain has TRBV11-2 and TRBJ2-1; D is possibly TRBD1 or TRBD2 (5 bases each). Germline values: CDR1 SGHAT, CDR2 FQNNGV. Trimming stripped 2 bases from V and 8 bases from J, with 16 bases between. CDR3 size: 15 residues. The chain's CDR3 is CASSLTGLSRDEQFF. The CDR3 bases are TGTGCCAGCAGCTTAACGGGGCTCAGCAGAGATGAGCAGTTCTTC. Filled out from reference TRBV11-2 and TRBJ2-1, the complete variable domain reads EAGVAQSPRYKIIEKRQSVAFWCNPISGHATLYWYQQILGQGPKLLIQFQNNGVVDDSQLPKDRFSAERLKGVDSTLKIQPAKLEDSAVYLCASSLTGLSRDEQFFGPGTRLTVL.

This clonotype has a handful of counts. The chain uses TRBV4-3 and TRBJ2-3; TRBD1 might be the D (6 bases). V shed 1 base and J shed 0 bases, with 8 bases lying between them. Germline V lookup: CDR1 LGHNA, CDR2 YSLEER. This CDR3 has 15 residues. The CDR3 bases are TGCGCCAGCAGCCAAGTGGGGGCGAGCACAGATACGCAGTATTTT. Its protein is CASSQVGASTDTQYF.

CDR3 nucleotide sequence: TGCAGTGCTCCAAGACCCGGGACGGAAAATTCACCCCTCCACTTT. Its protein product is CSAPRPGTENSPLHF. The chain recombines TRBV20-1 with TRBJ1-6; perhaps TRBD1 as D (5 bases). V was clipped by 5 bases and J by 7 bases, with 18 bases between them. Germline CDR1 DFQATT, CDR2 SNEGSKA (reference sequence). The CDR3 runs to 15 residues.

V is TRBV7-9 and J is TRBJ2-7; TRBD2 aligns across 12 bases. Germline lookup yields CDR1 SEHNR and CDR2 FQNEAQ (reference sequence). After removal of 4 bases from V and 5 bases from J, the junction contained 3 bases not matched to a gene. CDR3 length equals 14 residues. This CDR3 is CASSSSGRVHEQYF. CDR3 DNA: TGTGCCAGCAGCTCTAGCGGGAGGGTCCACGAGCAGTACTTC.

This clonotype was counted between two and nine times. This sequence joins TRBV5-8 and TRBJ2-1; D perhaps matches TRBD1 (6 bases). The germline gives CDR1 SGHTS, CDR2 YDEGEE. CDR3 length equals 16 residues. Deletions cut 0 bases from V and 7 bases from J, with 17 bases between. CDR3 in DNA: TGTGCCAGCAGCTTGGGGGCCGTCTTCCAGGGGAATGAGCAGTTCTTC. This gives the protein CASSLGAVFQGNEQFF.

The sample holds many counts of this clonotype. The chain joins TRBV27 to TRBJ1-5, with 11 bases identical to TRBD1. V trimming: 7 bases; J trimming: 2 bases; junction bases outside the gene matches: 13. Looked up from germline, CDR1 is MNHEY and CDR2 is SMNVEV (reference sequence). The CDR3 has 18 residues. The CDR3 loop reads CASKNTDRGLGGNQPQHF. CDR3 DNA sequence: TGTGCCAGCAAAAATACGGACAGGGGGCTTGGTGGCAATCAGCCCCAGCATTTT.

This clonotype was recorded at least ten times. The chain has TRBV28 and TRBJ2-1; TRBD1 matches 9 bases. The CDR3 runs 15 residues. Germline V gene lookup returns CDR1 MDHEN and CDR2 SYDVKM. The V and J ends lost 6 bases and 5 bases, in that order; junction bases with no gene match: 8. The DNA for the CDR3 is TGTGCCAGCAGCACAGGGGGCATATTAAACAATGAGCAGTTCTTC. Translated: CASSTGGILNNEQFF.

The chain recombines TRBV29-1 with TRBJ2-3; 14 nucleotides agree with TRBD2. This CDR3 comprises 16 residues. V shed 1 base and J 6 bases; nucleotides not matched to a gene: 6. The germline CDR1 and CDR2 sequences are SQVTM and ANQGSEA. The CDR3: CSVEATGLAGVDTQYF. The CDR3 DNA follows: TGCAGCGTTGAAGCGACGGGACTAGCGGGAGTGGATACGCAGTATTTT.

In its sample, this clonotype was seen many times. The chain employs TRBV28 and TRBJ2-7; 11 bases match TRBD2. V lost 4 bases to trimming and J lost 1 base; unmatched junction nucleotides: 9. CDR1 is MDHEN and CDR2 is SYDVKM in the germline V gene. CDR3 length: 17 residues. The CDR3 DNA sequence: TGTGCCAGCAGTTCTAGCGGGAGGACGGGAGTGTCCTACGAGCAGTACTTC. This encodes CASSSSGRTGVSYEQYF. The complete variable domain, with remaining parts taken from reference TRBV28 and TRBJ2-7, reads DVKVTQSSRYLVKRTGEKVFLECVQDMDHENMFWYRQDPGLGLRLIYFSYDVKMKEKGDIPEGYSVSREKKERFSLILESASTNQTSMYLCASSSSGRTGVSYEQYFGPGTRLTVT.